What follows are 19 T cell receptor beta chains derived from one specimen sequenced in a study of blood T cell repertoires in COVID-19. Assay: immunoSEQ multiplex PCR; the TCRdb copy retains only in-frame clones and omits some. The sample holds some 96,000 clones; around four fifths are singletons and the top ten take around 29%. Material: peripheral blood. These receptors were taken from a man in his sixties or seventies with active or convalescent COVID-19.

The chain links TRBV18 to TRBJ2-7, with 12 bases fitting TRBD1. The CDR3 runs 14 residues. CDR1 is KGHSH, CDR2 LQKENI, per germline. After removal of 1 base from V and 5 bases from J, the junction contained 0 bases not matched to a gene. In nucleotides, the CDR3 is TGTGCCAGCTCACCACGGGACAGGGGGCACGAGCAGTACTTC. This translates into CASSPRDRGHEQYF.

The V call is TRBV3-1 (or the pseudogene TRBV3-2), the J call TRBJ1-6; unclear D gene. The CDR3 is made up of 14 amino acids. The germline gives CDR1 LGHDT, CDR2 YNNKEL (reference sequence). Deletions cut 7 bases from V and 9 bases from J, with 16 bases between. CDR3 residues: CASKAGRLSSPLHF. In DNA, the CDR3 is TGTGCCAGCAAAGCGGGCAGGTTAAGTTCACCCCTCCACTTT.

This clone was counted a few times. The chain employs TRBV11-2 and TRBJ1-5, with a tentative D call TRBD1 (6 bases). Germline V lookup: CDR1 SGHAT, CDR2 FQNNGV. The CDR3 spans 14 residues. Trimming took 5 bases from V and 7 from J, leaving 15 bases between them. This CDR3 is CASSPGTIGQPQHF. The CDR3 nucleotides read TGTGCCAGCAGCCCGGGGACAATTGGGCAGCCCCAGCATTTT.

The chain carries TRBV6-5 and TRBJ1-5; 9 nucleotides line up with TRBD1. CDR3 size: 15 residues. The V gene end was trimmed by 7 bases and the J gene end by 4 bases; junction bases not matched to a gene: 8. Germline CDR1 and CDR2: MNHEY and SVGAGI. CDR3 protein: CASNRGTGSNQPQHF. CDR3 nucleotides: TGTGCCAGCAATAGGGGGACAGGGAGTAATCAGCCCCAGCATTTT.

CDR3 sequence: CASSRPGIIQNEQFF. CDR3 coding DNA: TGTGCCAGCAGCCGTCCAGGGATTATTCAAAATGAGCAGTTCTTC. The chain has TRBV6-2 or TRBV6-3 and TRBJ2-1; possibly TRBD1 for D (5 bases). Trimming removed 6 bases at V and 7 bases at J, with 19 bases between. Germline values: CDR1 MNHEY, CDR2 SVGEGT. This CDR3 is built from 15 residues.

The chain combines TRBV3-1 (or the pseudogene TRBV3-2) with TRBJ1-4; possibly TRBD1 for D (5 bases). V shed 1 base and J shed 7 bases, with 10 bases lying between them. Germline V gives CDR1 LGHDT, CDR2 YNNKEL (reference sequence). The CDR3 has 14 amino acids. The CDR3 DNA sequence: TGTGCCAGCAGCCAAGGGGGGGGAGGTGAAAAACTGTTTTTT. Translation: CASSQGGGGEKLFF.

The chain couples TRBV25-1 to TRBJ2-1; 11 positions match TRBD1. The CDR3 is made up of 15 amino acids. V was pared by 4 bases and J by 4 bases, with 3 bases of the junction left unmatched. CDR1 is MGHDK and CDR2 is SYGVNS in the germline V gene. CDR3 bases: TGTGCCAGCAGTGCTGGACAGGGGGCTTACAATGAGCAGTTCTTC. Amino acid sequence: CASSAGQGAYNEQFF. The complete variable domain, with remaining parts taken from reference TRBV25-1 and TRBJ2-1, reads EADIYQTPRYLVIGTGKKITLECSQTMGHDKMYWYQQDPGMELHLIHYSYGVNSTEKGDLSSESTVSRIRTEHFPLTLESARPSHTSQYLCASSAGQGAYNEQFFGPGTRLTVL.

The V gene is TRBV6-6, the J gene TRBJ2-2, with D maybe TRBD1 (5 bases). Trimming pared 7 bases from V and 6 bases from J, leaving 18 bases between. Germline V lookup: CDR1 MNHNY, CDR2 SVGAGI (reference sequence). This CDR3 contains 15 residues. The CDR3 region has the DNA TGTGCCAGCAAGGGGTTCGTTTCCGTTCCCGGGGAGCTGTTTTTT. Protein: CASKGFVSVPGELFF.

The chain combines TRBV19 with TRBJ1-1, with TRBD1 as a possible D gene (6 bases). Per the germline V gene, CDR1 is LNHDA and CDR2 is SQIVND (reference sequence). Between the trimmed V and J ends, which lost 5 bases and 0 bases, there was a span of 10 bases. The CDR3 spans 14 residues. The CDR3 here is CASSVDRMNTEAFF. The CDR3 DNA follows: TGTGCCAGTAGTGTCGACAGGATGAACACTGAAGCTTTCTTT.

V is TRBV12-3 or TRBV12-4 and J is TRBJ1-2, with D perhaps TRBD1 (6 bases). The CDR3 extends over 12 amino acids. V lost 1 base to trimming and J lost 10 bases, with 10 bases between them. For the CDR3, the DNA is TGTGCCAGCAGTTTAGGGCAGGGGATCTACACCTTC. Translation: CASSLGQGIYTF.

The rearrangement links TRBV9 to TRBJ2-1; 15 bases agree with TRBD2. The CDR3 totals 19 residues. V was clipped by 0 bases and J by 0 bases; unmatched bases: 4. Germline-derived CDR1 and CDR2 are SGDLS and YYNGEE. The CDR3 protein is CASSVGTSGGGSSYNEQFF. In DNA form, the CDR3 reads TGTGCCAGCAGCGTAGGGACTAGCGGGGGGGGAAGCTCCTACAATGAGCAGTTCTTC.

This clone has more than one count but fewer than ten. This chain uses TRBV5-1 with TRBJ2-2, with 8 bases aligning to TRBD2. The trim removed 5 bases at V and 1 base at J, leaving 7 bases unmatched. Germline V lookup: CDR1 SGHRS, CDR2 YFSETQ. The CDR3 consists of 16 residues. The CDR3 sequence: CASRPGGDGNTGELFF. CDR3 DNA: TGCGCCAGCAGGCCCGGGGGGGACGGGAACACCGGGGAGCTGTTTTTT.

This clone has a handful of counts. V is TRBV5-1 and J is TRBJ2-1, with a possible D match to TRBD2 (6 bases). Germline V gene sequence: CDR1 SGHRS, CDR2 YFSETQ. The V end was cut by 10 bases, the J end by 5 bases, with 16 bases between. CDR3 length: 13 residues. This chain's CDR3 is CAGGVVEDNEQFF. The CDR3, as DNA: TGCGCCGGAGGGGTGGTAGAGGACAATGAGCAGTTCTTC.

The chain couples TRBV14 to TRBJ2-1; D gene uncertain. This CDR3 comprises 15 residues. V was cut by 1 base and J by 7 bases, with 14 bases left in between. CDR1 is SGHDN, CDR2 FVKESK, per germline. The CDR3: CASSQGIRDRNEQFF. In nucleotides, the CDR3 is TGTGCCAGCAGCCAAGGAATTCGCGATCGGAATGAGCAGTTCTTC.

The genes are TRBV7-6 and TRBJ2-3; D possibly corresponds to TRBD1 (7 bases). The V gene lost 4 bases and the J gene lost 2 bases, with 13 bases spanning the gap. This CDR3 has 15 amino acids. Germline-derived CDR1 and CDR2 are SGHVS and FNYEAQ. CDR3 amino acids: CASSWGDSDTDTQYF. The CDR3 DNA follows: TGTGCCAGCAGCTGGGGGGACAGCGACACAGATACGCAGTATTTT. The variable domain in full, with the rest retrieved from reference TRBV7-6 and TRBJ2-3, is GAGVSQSPRYKVTKRGQDVALRCDPISGHVSLYWYRQALGQGPEFLTYFNYEAQQDKSGLPNDRFSAERPEGSISTLTIQRTEQRDSAMYRCASSWGDSDTDTQYFGPGTRLTVL.

The V gene is TRBV11-2, the J gene TRBJ2-6; D remains ambiguous. Germline CDR1 SGHAT, CDR2 FQNNGV. CDR3 length: 14 residues. Trimming stripped 5 bases from V and 4 bases from J, with 9 bases between. CDR3 in amino acids: CASSHTTGANVLTF. In DNA, the CDR3 is TGTGCCAGCAGCCACACTACGGGGGCCAACGTCCTGACTTTC.

The chain carries TRBV3-1 (or the pseudogene TRBV3-2) and TRBJ2-3; TRBD2 matches at 11 bases. The junction had 9 bases not matched to a gene; V was cut back by 2 bases and J by 2 bases. Germline lookup yields CDR1 LGHDT and CDR2 YNNKEL (reference sequence). The CDR3 sequence is 18 residues long. The CDR3: CASSQRSGRGWNTDTQYF. The CDR3 coding sequence is TGTGCCAGCAGCCAACGTAGCGGGAGGGGCTGGAACACAGATACGCAGTATTTT.

The V gene is TRBV6-4, the J gene TRBJ2-2; D uncertain. This CDR3 has 13 residues. Trimming cost V 5 bases and J 7 bases, with 11 bases left between them. Germline V CDR1 and CDR2: MRHNA, SNTAGT. CDR3 sequence reads: CASSIDSYGELFF. In DNA form, the CDR3 reads TGTGCCAGCAGTATCGACTCCTACGGGGAGCTGTTTTTT.

This clone was recorded only once. The chain carries TRBV10-3 and TRBJ2-7, with D hard to call. The CDR3 totals 12 residues. Germline V lookup: CDR1 ENHRY, CDR2 SYGVKD. Trimming took 8 bases from V and 5 from J, leaving 13 bases between them. The CDR3 loop reads CAISQHINEQYF. CDR3 bases: TGTGCCATCTCTCAACATATCAACGAGCAGTACTTC.